Described below is a single TCR beta chain sequence and its context. Per germline, CDR1 SEHNR and CDR2 FQNEAQ (reference sequence). V lost 5 bases, J lost 6 bases, and 14 bases lay in between. The CDR3 has 15 amino acids. Some clones are missing from TCRdb's copy, which holds only in-frame ones; the method was immunoSEQ multiplex PCR. Among 95,000 to 120,000 clones, 88% were seen once, and the ten largest hold 8.4%. The record originates from a study of blood T cell repertoires in COVID-19. Whole-study context: T cells, B-cell-depleted T cells, or PBMCs supplied cDNA or gDNA.

The sequencing sample was made of peripheral blood. The TCR comes from a woman aged 65 to 85 who had recovered from COVID-19. The J gene is TRBJ1-6, the V gene TRBV7-9; D ambiguous. The CDR3 region is CASSAHSGSNSPLHF. CDR3 bases: TGTGCCAGCAGCGCTCACAGCGGTTCTAATTCACCCCTCCACTTT.